The 20 T cell receptor beta chains presented below share a single source sample, sequenced in a study of CD8+ T cells in alopecia areata. Extracted RNA was reverse transcribed, and the resulting cDNA served as sequencing template. Libraries were prepared by immunoSEQ multiplex PCR; TCRdb keeps only in-frame clonotypes and omits some of them. This sample yields fewer than 150,000 clones, of which around 64% are seen a single time; roughly 2.8% belongs to the top ten. The sequencing sample was made of CD4+ T cells sorted from blood. The receptors derive from a human donor in good health.

The chain links TRBV6-6 to TRBJ2-7, with 7 positions matching TRBD2. Germline CDR1 MNHNY, CDR2 SVGAGI (reference sequence). V gave up 2 bases and J gave up 1 base; unmatched junction bases: 5. CDR3 length equals 15 residues. Written as DNA, the CDR3 is TGTGCCAGCAGTTACACCCGGGGACTATCCTACGAGCAGTACTTC. Encoded protein: CASSYTRGLSYEQYF.

V and J are TRBV7-3 and TRBJ1-1; TRBD1 might be the D (6 bases). V lost 5 bases, J lost 2 bases, and 12 bases lay in between. This CDR3 contains 14 residues. Germline V CDR1 and CDR2: SGHTA, FQGTGA. CDR3 loop: CASSLYGGNTEAFF. CDR3 sequence (DNA): TGTGCCAGCAGCCTTTATGGGGGCAACACTGAAGCTTTCTTT. The whole variable domain, remainder taken from reference TRBV7-3 and TRBJ1-1, is GAGVSQTPSNKVTEKGKYVELRCDPISGHTALYWYRQSLGQGPEFLIYFQGTGAADDSGLPNDRFFAVRPEGSVSTLKIQRTERGDSAVYLCASSLYGGNTEAFFGQGTRLTVV.

The chain has TRBV30 and TRBJ2-7; D is perhaps TRBD2 (6 bases). CDR1 GTSNPN and CDR2 SVGIG come from the germline V gene (reference sequence). The CDR3 totals 12 residues. V was pared by 0 bases and J by 4 bases, with 7 bases between. The CDR3 reads CAWSVSGYEQYF. The CDR3 DNA reads TGTGCCTGGAGTGTAAGCGGGTACGAGCAGTACTTC.

This chain connects TRBV4-1 to TRBJ1-5; 11 bases agree with TRBD1. The germline V gene encodes CDR1 MGHRA and CDR2 YSYEKL. Trimming took 0 bases from V and 9 from J; bases not matched to a gene: 7. The CDR3 is 16 residues long. The CDR3 here is CASSQDRGQGARPQHF. The CDR3 DNA sequence: TGCGCCAGCAGCCAAGATCGAGGACAGGGGGCTCGGCCCCAGCATTTT.

This clone showed up just a few times. This chain joins TRBV29-1 and TRBJ2-3; 12 bases are shared with TRBD2. Germline V gene data show CDR1 as SQVTM and CDR2 as ANQGSEA. Unmatched junction bases numbered 2, after V lost 4 bases and J lost 0 bases. The CDR3 totals 15 residues. The CDR3 loop is CSVVLAGGSTDTQYF. Here the CDR3 DNA reads TGCAGCGTTGTACTAGCGGGGGGAAGCACAGATACGCAGTATTTT.

V usage is TRBV30 and J usage is TRBJ2-4; 8 nucleotides line up with TRBD2. The CDR3 is 12 amino acids. CDR1 and CDR2 from the germline V gene are GTSNPN and SVGIG (reference sequence). With 8 bases clipped from V and 12 bases from J, the junction kept 12 bases outside the gene matches. The CDR3 reads CAGTRGGNSQYF. For the CDR3, the DNA is TGTGCCGGAACACGGGGGGGCAACTCTCAGTACTTC.

The rearrangement links TRBV6-5 to TRBJ1-5, with TRBD1 identical over 8 bases. Germline trimming cut 2 bases from V and 3 bases from J; bases unmatched to any gene: 3. Germline V CDR1 and CDR2: MNHEY, SVGAGI. CDR3 length equals 15 residues. CDR3 DNA sequence: TGTGCCAGCAGTTACGCAGGGGGCTACAATCAGCCCCAGCATTTT. This codes for CASSYAGGYNQPQHF.

This clone is a singleton in its sample. V usage is TRBV9 and J usage is TRBJ1-1; D not certain. The CDR3 covers 13 residues. The V gene's germline CDR1 is SGDLS and CDR2 YYNGEE. The CDR3 sequence is CATRKQANTEAFF. The CDR3 DNA reads TGTGCTACCCGGAAGCAGGCGAACACTGAAGCTTTCTTT.

The chain carries TRBV9 and TRBJ2-5; 9 bases map to TRBD2. This CDR3 region has 15 residues. V was clipped by 2 bases and J by 5 bases; unmatched bases: 7. The germline gives CDR1 SGDLS, CDR2 YYNGEE. CDR3 region: CASSVSGGGWETQYF. CDR3 nucleotides: TGTGCCAGCAGCGTTAGCGGGGGAGGTTGGGAGACCCAGTACTTC.

V and J are TRBV5-1 and TRBJ2-5; TRBD2 matches 13 bases. This CDR3 has 16 amino acids. V lost 3 bases to trimming and J lost 1 base; unmatched junction nucleotides: 3. The germline CDR1 and CDR2 sequences are SGHRS and YFSETQ. CDR3 protein: CASSSGTSGVQETQYF. The DNA of the CDR3 is TGCGCCAGCAGCTCTGGGACTAGCGGGGTCCAAGAGACCCAGTACTTC.

CDR3 in amino acids: CASSLRTYNSPLHF. CDR3 nucleotides: TGTGCCAGCAGCTTAAGGACCTATAATTCACCCCTCCACTTT. The chain employs TRBV7-9 and TRBJ1-6, with D unresolved. CDR3 length equals 14 residues. V gave up 2 bases and J gave up 2 bases, with 4 bases separating them. Germline CDR1 reads SEHNR; CDR2 reads FQNEAQ (reference sequence).

This clone was seen more than once but under ten times. The V call is TRBV5-1, the J call TRBJ1-2, with unresolved D. Trimming stripped 3 bases from V and 7 bases from J, with 19 bases between. This CDR3 comprises 15 residues. CDR1 and CDR2 (germline): SGHRS, YFSETQ. CDR3 sequence: CASSYNGEASGGYTF. CDR3 DNA: TGCGCCAGCAGCTACAACGGGGAGGCATCAGGTGGCTACACCTTC.

The J gene is TRBJ2-3, the V gene TRBV4-1; D gene ambiguous. CDR3 length: 16 amino acids. The germline V and J ends were trimmed by 0 bases and 3 bases, with 13 bases remaining between them. Germline V gene lookup returns CDR1 MGHRA and CDR2 YSYEKL. CDR3 nucleotides: TGCGCCAGCAGCCAAGATCGCCCCGAGAGTACAGATACGCAGTATTTT. Its translation: CASSQDRPESTDTQYF.

In its sample, this clone was seen a few times. The chain couples TRBV11-2 to TRBJ2-6, with TRBD1 matching over 8 bases. CDR1 SGHAT and CDR2 FQNNGV come from the germline V gene. CDR3 size: 18 residues. Trimming cost V 8 bases and J 0 bases; bases outside gene matches: 12. The CDR3 reads CASRGAGTGSSGANVLTF. DNA of the CDR3: TGTGCCAGCCGGGGTGCCGGGACAGGAAGCTCTGGGGCCAACGTCCTGACTTTC. Drawing the rest from reference TRBV11-2 and TRBJ2-6, the complete variable domain is EAGVAQSPRYKIIEKRQSVAFWCNPISGHATLYWYQQILGQGPKLLIQFQNNGVVDDSQLPKDRFSAERLKGVDSTLKIQPAKLEDSAVYLCASRGAGTGSSGANVLTFGAGSRLTVL.

This clone appeared once. This chain uses TRBV18 with TRBJ2-7; 7 bases are shared with TRBD2. This CDR3 comprises 14 residues. Germline-derived CDR1 and CDR2 are KGHSH and LQKENI. The V segment lost 3 bases and the J segment 2 bases; nucleotides outside the gene matches: 4. The CDR3, as DNA: TGTGCCAGCTCACCTGCAGCGGGAACCTACGAGCAGTACTTC. Translation gives CASSPAAGTYEQYF.

This chain joins TRBV5-8 and TRBJ2-7, with 7 bases matching TRBD1. CDR1 and CDR2 from the germline V gene are SGHTS and YDEGEE. Trimming at V came to 2 bases and at J to 7 bases, leaving 21 bases not matched to a gene. CDR3 length: 18 residues. CDR3 region: CASSFWGQQKRTYEEQYF. The CDR3 DNA sequence: TGTGCCAGCAGCTTTTGGGGACAGCAAAAACGTACCTACGAGGAGCAGTACTTC.

A word on this clone: Different DNA sequences within this sample yield the same CDR3. The rearrangement links TRBV30 to TRBJ1-3; D remains unclear. CDR3 length: 13 residues. Germline CDR1 reads GTSNPN; CDR2 reads SVGIG (reference sequence). The germline V and J ends were trimmed by 0 bases and 1 base, with 4 bases remaining between them. CDR3 in DNA: TGTGCCTGGAGTGTAAGTTCTGGAAACACCATATATTTT. Its translation is CAWSVSSGNTIYF.

The chain uses TRBV30 and TRBJ2-7; no clear D. Trimming took off 2 bases at V and 0 bases at J, with 2 bases between the two ends. This CDR3 has 11 residues. Germline lookup yields CDR1 GTSNPN and CDR2 SVGIG (reference sequence). The CDR3 spells CAWSPSYEQYF. CDR3 bases: TGTGCCTGGAGTCCCTCCTACGAGCAGTACTTC.

V gene TRBV10-3 combines with J gene TRBJ2-1; tentative D call: TRBD2 (6 bases). This CDR3 comprises 13 residues. Germline V gene sequence: CDR1 ENHRY, CDR2 SYGVKD. V was pared by 2 bases and J by 5 bases, with 7 bases between. CDR3 sequence reads: CAISEIADNEQFF. For the CDR3, the DNA is TGTGCCATCAGTGAGATAGCGGACAATGAGCAGTTCTTC.

This sequence joins TRBV25-1 and TRBJ2-5, with D maybe TRBD1 (5 bases). V was pared by 7 bases and J by 5 bases, with 17 bases between. The germline gives CDR1 MGHDK, CDR2 SYGVNS. The CDR3 runs 14 residues. The CDR3 DNA reads TGTGCCAGCAAGCTGCAGGGCCCGATTGAGACCCAGTACTTC. Encoded protein: CASKLQGPIETQYF.